The TCR beta chain described here comes from a study of Ad26.COV2.S vaccination and SARS-CoV-2 variants. Study background: The donor participated in the COV1001 trial, in its Ad26.COV2.S arm. Recipients of Ad26.COV2.S got it intramuscularly, once or twice 56 days apart. Study results and caveats: After vaccination, reports described spike-specific CD8+ and CD4+ T cell responses as showing substantial breadth. An underestimation of total T cell responses may have resulted from the TCR breadth and depth analyses.

Treatment reported: over 15 received Ad26.COV2.S at low or high dose, single or two shots; 5 received placebo; per-sample allocation not given. The investigators took samples on day 63 after the first vaccine or placebo injection. Turning to this clone: As yet, its antigen is unknown.

Sequencing was performed with immunoSEQ multiplex PCR; in TCRdb, only in-frame clones are kept and a portion is missing. Of 300,000 to 350,000 clones listed, roughly 90% were seen once; the top ten hold around 5%. J was trimmed by 5 bases and V by 3 bases; bases with no gene match: 7. Germline CDR1 and CDR2: SEHNR and FQNEAQ (reference sequence). This CDR3 is built from 15 residues. The specimen comprised peripheral blood, sampled in a trial of Ad26.COV2.S vaccine versus placebo. The TCR originated in a person aged 18-60 years who received the Ad26.COV2.S COVID-19 vaccine or a placebo. The chain recombines TRBV7-9 with TRBJ2-3; 8 bases match TRBD2. The CDR3 sequence: CASSFEAGERDTQYF. The CDR3 DNA reads as TGTGCCAGCAGCTTCGAAGCGGGAGAGCGAGATACGCAGTATTTT.